The sequence of this T cell receptor (beta chain) was determined in a study of blood T cell repertoires in COVID-19. At the level of the study: PBMCs, B-cell-depleted T cells, or T cells provided the cDNA or gDNA that made up the material.

Generated by immunoSEQ multiplex PCR, the TCRdb table keeps only in-frame clones and is missing some. The sample lists about 400,000 clones, roughly 91% occurring once. This TCR was recovered from a woman under 40 who had recovered from COVID-19. Sequenced material: PBMCs or T cells enriched from blood (not recorded which).

DNA of the CDR3: TGTGCTAGTGGACGACAGGGCAATGAAGCTTTCTTT. Amino acid sequence: CASGRQGNEAFF. The chain has TRBV12-5 and TRBJ1-1, with TRBD1 matching 7 bases. Germline-derived CDR1 and CDR2 are LGHNT and FRNRAP. After removal of 6 bases from V and 7 bases from J, the junction contained 5 bases not matched to a gene. This CDR3 comprises 12 residues.